The sequence of this TCR beta chain was determined in a study of cytomegalovirus exposure and HLA in healthy donors. Both 60 Vbeta primers and 13 Jbeta primers went into the PCR. Study processing details: In a later analysis, of roughly 83 million unique beta chains, roughly 9.9 million appeared in at least two donors. Method: immunoSEQ multiplex PCR; TCRdb's copy keeps in-frame clones and lacks some. V and J calls plus clone size are reproduced from that table; the DNA served to infer D and trimming. This table holds approximately 54,000 clones, approximately 81% found once. The table lists this clone with a few counts. Its antigen is undetermined. General study results and limits: A later analysis found that most CMV-associated TCR beta chains appeared HLA-restricted. Among the sequence variants, a highly shared cluster was likely an artifact of sequencing.

There are 19 residues in the CDR3. Germline CDR1 is SGHDT and CDR2 is YYEEEE. V gave up 4 bases and J gave up 6 bases; unmatched junction bases: 25. The sequence derives from a woman aged 18-30 years in good health and CMV-seronegative. The chain uses TRBV5-6 and TRBJ2-7, with TRBD2 matching over 7 bases. Input material: PBMCs. CDR3 residues: CASSPRAQRMSGAPREQYF. As DNA, the CDR3 is TGTGCCAGCAGCCCAAGGGCGCAACGTATGAGCGGGGCCCCCCGCGAGCAGTACTTC.